The 20 T cell receptor beta chains below all came from one sample that was sequenced in a study of T cells in Graves' hyperthyroidism and ophthalmopathy. Amplification yielded TCR beta CDR3 regions, with RNA transcripts as the source. A set of HTBI primers served as the primers for a first-round RT-PCR of the TCR CDR3. TCRdb analysed the multiplex PCR reads with MiXCR anew, one entry per CDR3 protein. The repertoire includes 300,000 to 450,000 distinct CDR3 sequences, about 13% of them detected once, and 9.2% sits in the top ten. The sample comprised blood. These receptors all come from a woman aged 18-35 years with Graves' hyperthyroidism.

This clonotype was counted only a few times. The gene calls are TRBV7-8 and TRBJ2-4, with D perhaps matching TRBD1 (6 bases). V was clipped by 4 bases and J by 0 bases, with 31 bases between them. This CDR3 spans 22 amino acids. Germline V gives CDR1 SGHVS, CDR2 FQNEAQ. The CDR3 DNA follows: TGTGCCAGCAGCTACAGGGTAGTAACGGAGTACACCCTAATAATAGCCAAAAACATTCAGTACTTC. It translates to CASSYRVVTEYTLIIAKNIQYF. The variable domain in full, with the rest retrieved from reference TRBV7-8 and TRBJ2-4, is GAGVSQSPRYKVAKRGQDVALRCDPISGHVSLFWYQQALGQGPEFLTYFQNEAQLDKSGLPSDRFFAERPEGSVSTLKIQRTQQEDSAVYLCASSYRVVTEYTLIIAKNIQYFGAGTRLSVL.

The sample holds many counts of this clonotype. J is TRBJ2-2 and V is TRBV5-1; 9 positions agree with TRBD2. This CDR3 comprises 16 residues. Germline-derived CDR1 and CDR2 are SGHRS and YFSETQ. J lost 7 bases, V lost 1 base, and 8 bases had no gene match. The CDR3 region has the DNA TGCGCCAGCAGCTTGAGCGGGGGGCTCGAGAACGGGGAGCTGTTTTTT. Translating it yields CASSLSGGLENGELFF.

The V and J genes are TRBV29-1 and TRBJ2-3; D not resolved. This CDR3 comprises 13 residues. V was shortened by 4 bases and J by 1 base, with 9 bases between the two germline ends. The V gene's germline CDR1 is SQVTM and CDR2 ANQGSEA. CDR3 region: CSVVSLGTDTQYF. CDR3 in DNA: TGCAGCGTTGTATCACTCGGCACAGATACGCAGTATTTT.

This clonotype was found many times. The chain combines TRBV27 with TRBJ2-7, with a weak D call TRBD2 (5 bases). V was clipped by 2 bases and J by 4 bases, with 9 bases between them. The CDR3 loop spans 13 amino acids. From germline, CDR1 is MNHEY and CDR2 SMNVEV (reference sequence). The CDR3 loop reads CASSLIGGYEQYF. The CDR3 bases are TGTGCCAGCAGTTTAATAGGCGGGTACGAGCAGTACTTC.

There are many counts of this clonotype. The genes are TRBV20-1 and TRBJ2-3, with D possibly matching TRBD1 (5 bases). CDR1 is DFQATT, CDR2 SNEGSKA, per germline (reference sequence). Trimming left V 0 bases short and J 2 bases short, with 12 bases between. The CDR3 covers 15 residues. The CDR3 DNA is TGCAGTGCTAGAGATCTTAACAGGTTCACAGATACGCAGTATTTT. This codes for CSARDLNRFTDTQYF.

This clonotype was observed at least ten times. The chain combines TRBV11-3 with TRBJ1-1, with TRBD1 as a possible D gene (5 bases). The CDR3 has 13 residues. The germline V and J ends were trimmed by 5 bases and 10 bases, with 17 bases remaining between them. From germline, CDR1 is SGHNT and CDR2 YENEEA. CDR3 protein: CASSRGVSGGAFF. In DNA, the CDR3 is TGTGCCAGCAGCCGAGGGGTTTCGGGGGGAGCTTTCTTT.

At least ten counts were recorded for this clonotype. The chain joins TRBV7-9 to TRBJ2-7; maybe TRBD1 (5 bases). This CDR3 has 15 amino acids. The V gene's germline CDR1 is SEHNR and CDR2 FQNEAQ (reference sequence). V gave up 0 bases and J gave up 1 base, with 10 bases separating them. CDR3 bases: TGTGCCAGCAGCTTAGCCCGGGCAGGGTCCTACGAGCAGTACTTC. As protein: CASSLARAGSYEQYF.

The sample holds a few counts of this clonotype. This sequence joins TRBV3-1 and TRBJ2-3, with TRBD1 identical over 7 bases. V lost 1 base to trimming and J lost 6 bases; unmatched junction nucleotides: 4. The CDR3 contains 14 residues. CDR1 is LGHDT and CDR2 is YNNKEL in the germline V gene (reference sequence). CDR3 sequence reads: CASSQAIQGDTQYF. DNA for the CDR3: TGTGCCAGCAGCCAAGCTATACAGGGGGATACGCAGTATTTT.

J is TRBJ1-6 and V is TRBV4-1; D gene unclear. Looked up from germline, CDR1 is MGHRA and CDR2 is YSYEKL. CDR3 length: 19 amino acids. V was clipped by 1 base and J by 5 bases, with 21 bases between them. CDR3 DNA sequence: TGCGCCAGCAGCCAAGTTTCCCTTAATGCGATACCACATAATTCACCCCTCCACTTT. This gives the protein CASSQVSLNAIPHNSPLHF.

This clonotype was recorded at least ten times. The rearrangement joins TRBV10-3 to TRBJ2-7, with D maybe TRBD1 (6 bases). This CDR3 has 14 amino acids. Looked up from germline, CDR1 is ENHRY and CDR2 is SYGVKD. V lost 1 base and J lost 3, with 10 bases in between. Written as DNA, the CDR3 is TGTGCCATCAGTGAGTTGTCAGGGGACTACGAGCAGTACTTC. It translates to CAISELSGDYEQYF.

A remark on this clonotype: A much larger clone differs from this one at a single base, so this may be a read error. The rearrangement links TRBV7-9 to TRBJ2-7; 12 nucleotides line up with TRBD2. The germline gives CDR1 SEHNR, CDR2 FQNEAQ (reference sequence). This CDR3 is built from 17 residues. This CDR3 is CAGSPVGLAGGPDEQYF. CDR3 bases: TGTGCCGGCAGCCCAGTGGGCCTAGCGGGAGGGCCGGACGAGCAGTACTTC.

This clonotype was seen a handful of times. The chain couples TRBV29-1 to TRBJ1-2; D is possibly TRBD1 (5 bases). CDR1 is SQVTM, CDR2 ANQGSEA, per germline. The CDR3 is 13 residues long. Trimming stripped 6 bases from V and 4 bases from J, with 15 bases between. Here the CDR3 reads CSVYLGGVYGYTF. For the CDR3, the DNA is TGCAGCGTCTACCTCGGGGGAGTCTATGGCTACACCTTC. The full variable domain, rest sourced from reference TRBV29-1 and TRBJ1-2, is SAVISQKPSRDICQRGTSLTIQCQVDSQVTMMFWYRQQPGQSLTLIATANQGSEATYESGFVIDKFPISRPNLTFSTLTVSNMSPEDSSIYLCSVYLGGVYGYTFGSGTRLTVV.

With regard to this clonotype: A much larger clone sits a single nucleotide away, making a read error possible. The chain has TRBV11-2 and TRBJ2-7; 9 bases align to TRBD1. The germline CDR1 and CDR2 sequences are SGHAT and FQNNGV. The CDR3 consists of 13 residues. CDR3 in amino acids: CASRGTGYYDQYF. Written as DNA, the CDR3 is TGTGCCAGCAGGGGGACAGGGTACTACGATCAGTACTTC.

V and J are TRBV9 and TRBJ2-3; no reliable D call. The V end was cut by 1 base, the J end by 0 bases, with 9 bases between. The CDR3 is 15 amino acids. Germline V gene lookup returns CDR1 SGDLS and CDR2 YYNGEE. In DNA, the CDR3 is TGTGCCAGCAGCGTAATGTCCACCAGCACAGATACGCAGTATTTT. Protein: CASSVMSTSTDTQYF.

This clonotype occurred many times. The rearrangement uses TRBV27 and TRBJ2-1, with 9 bases aligning to TRBD1. The germline CDR1 and CDR2 sequences are MNHEY and SMNVEV (reference sequence). The V gene end was trimmed by 6 bases and the J gene end by 3 bases; junction bases not matched to a gene: 6. The CDR3 has 15 residues. CDR3 sequence reads: CASRLGTGFYNEQFF. DNA for the CDR3: TGTGCCAGCAGGCTGGGGACAGGGTTCTACAATGAGCAGTTCTTC.

This clonotype has ten or more counts. The chain recombines TRBV29-1 with TRBJ1-1, with 8 positions matching TRBD1. Looked up from germline, CDR1 is SQVTM and CDR2 is ANQGSEA. There are 14 residues in the CDR3. Germline trimming cut 6 bases from V and 5 bases from J; bases unmatched to any gene: 11. The DNA of the CDR3 is TGCAGCGTGGATCGACAGGGGAGGGAGACTGAAGCTTTCTTT. Translated: CSVDRQGRETEAFF.

In its sample, this clonotype was seen many times. CDR3 protein: CASSSLAGGHTQYF. CDR3 DNA sequence: TGTGCCAGCAGCTCCCTTGCGGGGGGGCATACGCAGTATTTT. The chain uses TRBV7-9 and TRBJ2-3, with 9 bases identical to TRBD2. Germline loops: CDR1 SEHNR, CDR2 FQNEAQ (reference sequence). J was trimmed by 7 bases and V by 4 bases; bases with no gene match: 6. The CDR3 consists of 14 residues.

This clonotype was recorded at least ten times. The rearrangement joins TRBV10-3 to TRBJ2-1, with a weak D call TRBD1 (6 bases). V was trimmed by 6 bases and J by 0 bases, leaving 12 bases between them. Germline V gives CDR1 ENHRY, CDR2 SYGVKD. This CDR3 is 15 amino acids long. The DNA for the CDR3 is TGTGCCATCAGCCGGGACACGAGCTCCTACAATGAGCAGTTCTTC. Amino acid sequence: CAISRDTSSYNEQFF.

This clonotype was detected many times. The genes are TRBV30 and TRBJ2-7; perhaps TRBD1 as D (7 bases). Germline V lookup: CDR1 GTSNPN, CDR2 SVGIG (reference sequence). The CDR3 spans 12 residues. V shed 2 bases and J shed 6 bases, with 11 bases lying between them. The CDR3: CAWSNQGGEQYF. CDR3 DNA: TGTGCCTGGAGTAACCAGGGGGGCGAGCAGTACTTC. Using reference TRBV30 and TRBJ2-7 for the parts outside the CDR3, the full variable domain is SQTIHQWPATLVQPVGSPLSLECTVEGTSNPNLYWYRQAAGRGLQLLFYSVGIGQISSEVPQNLSASRPQDRQFILSSKKLLLSDSGFYLCAWSNQGGEQYFGPGTRLTVT.

This chain uses TRBV20-1 with TRBJ2-1; D is possibly TRBD1 (5 bases). Looked up from germline, CDR1 is DFQATT and CDR2 is SNEGSKA (reference sequence). The CDR3 is 14 residues long. Trimming took off 3 bases at V and 1 base at J, with 10 bases between the two ends. DNA of the CDR3: TGCAGTGCTAGGTTGACAGTTTCCTACAATGAGCAGTTCTTC. It yields the protein CSARLTVSYNEQFF.